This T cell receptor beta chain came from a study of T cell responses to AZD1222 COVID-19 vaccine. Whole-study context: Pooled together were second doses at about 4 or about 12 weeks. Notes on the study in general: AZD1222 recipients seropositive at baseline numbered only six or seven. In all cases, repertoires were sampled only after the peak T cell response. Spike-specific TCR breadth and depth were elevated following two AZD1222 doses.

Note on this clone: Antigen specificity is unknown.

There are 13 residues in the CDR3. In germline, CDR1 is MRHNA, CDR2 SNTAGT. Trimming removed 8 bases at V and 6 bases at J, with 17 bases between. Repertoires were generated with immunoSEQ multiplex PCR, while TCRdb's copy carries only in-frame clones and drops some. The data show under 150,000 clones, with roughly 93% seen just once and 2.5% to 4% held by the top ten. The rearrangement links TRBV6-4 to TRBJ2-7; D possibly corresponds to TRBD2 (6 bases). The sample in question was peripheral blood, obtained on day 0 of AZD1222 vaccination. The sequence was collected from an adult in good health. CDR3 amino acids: CASGASEQCEQYF. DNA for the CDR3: TGTGCCAGCGGAGCTAGCGAACAGTGCGAGCAGTACTTC.